These 25 T cell receptor beta chains share one sample of origin, sequenced in a study of CD8 T cells in Susac syndrome. Random hexamers primed reverse transcription of about 0.45 to 1 ug RNA. TCRdb re-analysed the immunoSEQ multiplex PCR reads in MiXCR, keeping a single row per CDR3 protein. This table has about 83,000 distinct CDR3 sequences, roughly 96% appearing once. The specimen sequenced was CD8+ T cells from PBMCs. The source is a human donor with Susac syndrome.

V usage is TRBV13 and J usage is TRBJ2-3, with 7 bases lining up with TRBD2. Germline V CDR1 and CDR2: PRHDT, FYEKMQ (reference sequence). V shed 5 bases and J 0 bases; nucleotides not matched to a gene: 8. CDR3 length: 16 amino acids. CDR3 residues: CASSDRGGSSTDTQYF. The CDR3 DNA reads as TGTGCCAGCAGCGATCGAGGCGGGAGTAGCACAGATACGCAGTATTTT. Looking up the rest from reference TRBV13 and TRBJ2-3 gives the full variable domain: AAGVIQSPRHLIKEKRETATLKCYPIPRHDTVYWYQQGPGQDPQFLISFYEKMQSDKGSIPDRFSAQQFSDYHSELNMSSLELGDSALYFCASSDRGGSSTDTQYFGPGTRLTVL.

The chain employs TRBV5-6 and TRBJ2-1; weak D call: TRBD2 (6 bases). The germline V gene encodes CDR1 SGHDT and CDR2 YYEEEE. V was trimmed by 2 bases and J by 9 bases, leaving 9 bases between them. The CDR3 contains 12 residues. CDR3 DNA sequence: TGTGCCAGCAGCTTCCTAGCGCCTGAGCAGTTCTTC. As protein: CASSFLAPEQFF.

The J gene is TRBJ2-1, the V gene TRBV6-5, with D hard to call. The V and J ends lost 0 bases and 9 bases respectively, with 9 bases between them. CDR3 length equals 13 residues. Looked up from germline, CDR1 is MNHEY and CDR2 is SVGAGI. The CDR3 reads CASSYSRNGEQFF. CDR3 nucleotide sequence: TGTGCCAGCAGTTACTCTCGGAACGGTGAGCAGTTCTTC.

This rearrangement joins TRBV28 to TRBJ2-5; D gene uncertain. The CDR3 has 16 residues. Germline CDR1 reads MDHEN; CDR2 reads SYDVKM. The V end was cut by 0 bases, the J end by 1 base, with 12 bases between. This CDR3 is CASSLWGKGTQETQYF. The CDR3 DNA sequence: TGTGCCAGCAGTTTATGGGGGAAGGGAACCCAAGAGACCCAGTACTTC.

This sequence joins TRBV6-6 and TRBJ1-1, with D maybe TRBD1 (5 bases). This CDR3 has 15 residues. Trimming pared 0 bases from V and 2 bases from J, leaving 10 bases between. The V gene's germline CDR1 is MNHNY and CDR2 SVGAGI (reference sequence). CDR3 amino acids: CASSYSGGVNTEAFF. The CDR3 nucleotides read TGTGCCAGCAGTTACTCGGGGGGAGTTAACACTGAAGCTTTCTTT.

This clonotype is a singleton in its sample. The chain is built from TRBV30 and TRBJ2-4; D is possibly TRBD1 (6 bases). The V gene's germline CDR1 is GTSNPN and CDR2 SVGIG (reference sequence). V dropped 4 bases and J dropped 1 base, with 14 bases sitting between them. The CDR3 length is 15 residues. CDR3 sequence (DNA): TGTGCCTGGAACACGGGACACGGGGCCAAAAACATTCAGTACTTC. This translates into CAWNTGHGAKNIQYF.

This chain connects TRBV20-1 to TRBJ2-7; possibly TRBD2 for D (7 bases). V gave up 3 bases and J gave up 4 bases, with 10 bases separating them. CDR3 size: 12 residues. CDR1 and CDR2 from the germline V gene are DFQATT and SNEGSKA (reference sequence). The CDR3 loop is CSASGGLYEQYF. In nucleotides, the CDR3 is TGCAGTGCTAGCGGGGGGCTGTACGAGCAGTACTTC.

V gene TRBV11-1 combines with J gene TRBJ2-7, with TRBD2 matching over 7 bases. Germline CDR1 is SGHAT and CDR2 is FQDESV (reference sequence). There are 15 residues in the CDR3. V shed 5 bases and J 2 bases; nucleotides not matched to a gene: 9. CDR3 DNA: TGTGCCAGCAGCCCACACCGGCTAGCGGCCTACGAGCAGTACTTC. Translation gives CASSPHRLAAYEQYF. The full variable domain, its missing parts supplied by reference TRBV11-1 and TRBJ2-7, is EAEVAQSPRYKITEKSQAVAFWCDPISGHATLYWYRQILGQGPELLVQFQDESVVDDSQLPKDRFSAERLKGVDSTLKIQPAELGDSAMYLCASSPHRLAAYEQYFGPGTRLTVT.

This chain connects TRBV27 to TRBJ2-3; unclear D gene. The germline V gene has CDR1 MNHEY and CDR2 SMNVEV (reference sequence). The V end lost 6 bases, the J end lost 0 bases, and 16 bases lay between the germline ends. The CDR3 is 16 amino acids. The CDR3: CASSPPLAVSTDTQYF. The DNA for the CDR3 is TGTGCCAGCAGCCCTCCTCTGGCGGTTAGCACAGATACGCAGTATTTT.

The genes are TRBV2 and TRBJ2-1, with no clear D. The CDR3 is made up of 16 amino acids. Germline-derived CDR1 and CDR2 are SNHLY and FYNNEI. V lost 0 bases to trimming and J lost 6 bases, with 15 bases between them. The DNA for the CDR3 is TGTGCCAGCAGTGAAGCTCTCGGGTGGCACTCCAATGAGCAGTTCTTC. Its protein is CASSEALGWHSNEQFF.

J is TRBJ2-4 and V is TRBV5-1; D call uncertain. Per germline, CDR1 SGHRS and CDR2 YFSETQ. The germline V and J ends were trimmed by 2 bases and 8 bases, with 20 bases remaining between them. This CDR3 is 16 amino acids long. The CDR3 sequence: CASSLRPGPAWHIQYF. The CDR3 bases are TGCGCCAGCAGCTTAAGACCGGGCCCCGCTTGGCACATTCAGTACTTC. Variable domain in full (rest from reference TRBV5-1 and TRBJ2-4): KAGVTQTPRYLIKTRGQQVTLSCSPISGHRSVSWYQQTPGQGLQFLFEYFSETQRNKGNFPGRFSGRQFSNSRSEMNVSTLELGDSALYLCASSLRPGPAWHIQYFGAGTRLSVL.

This clonotype was counted a single time. The chain uses TRBV18 and TRBJ2-5; TRBD1 agrees at 7 bases. The CDR3 is 15 residues long. The junction had 7 bases not matched to a gene; V was cut back by 5 bases and J by 1 base. The V gene's germline CDR1 is KGHSH and CDR2 LQKENI. CDR3 DNA sequence: TGTGCCAGCTCAGAACAGGGGAGTTCCCAAGAGACCCAGTACTTC. Amino acid sequence: CASSEQGSSQETQYF.

The V gene is TRBV7-9, the J gene TRBJ1-2; TRBD1 is a possible D gene (6 bases). The CDR3 is made up of 14 amino acids. Trimming pared 3 bases from V and 4 bases from J, leaving 12 bases between. Germline CDR1 SEHNR, CDR2 FQNEAQ (reference sequence). CDR3 DNA sequence: TGTGCCAGCAGCTTCGGAGGACAGCTCTATGGCTACACCTTC. Protein product: CASSFGGQLYGYTF.

V gene TRBV5-1 combines with J gene TRBJ2-5; D remains ambiguous. Germline CDR1 and CDR2: SGHRS and YFSETQ. V was clipped by 4 bases and J by 0 bases, with 10 bases between them. The CDR3 has 14 residues. CDR3 loop: CASSPKTYQETQYF. CDR3 DNA sequence: TGCGCCAGCAGCCCTAAGACATACCAAGAGACCCAGTACTTC.

This sequence joins TRBV4-1 and TRBJ2-7; 7 bases line up with TRBD2. From germline, CDR1 is MGHRA and CDR2 YSYEKL. This CDR3 spans 14 amino acids. The V gene end was trimmed by 2 bases and the J gene end by 3 bases; junction bases not matched to a gene: 4. The CDR3, as DNA: TGCGCCAGCAGCCAACAATCTAGCGGCTACGAGCAGTACGTC. This codes for CASSQQSSGYEQYV.

This rearrangement joins TRBV4-1 to TRBJ2-7; weak D call: TRBD2 (5 bases). The CDR3 has 14 amino acids. Per germline, CDR1 MGHRA and CDR2 YSYEKL. The V gene lost 1 base and the J gene lost 3 bases, with 10 bases spanning the gap. CDR3 protein: CASSQAVGNYEQYV. As DNA, the CDR3 is TGCGCCAGCAGCCAAGCTGTCGGGAACTACGAGCAGTACGTC.

This chain joins TRBV7-2 and TRBJ2-1; a possible D gene is TRBD2 (6 bases). Germline CDR1 SGHTA, CDR2 FQGNSA. V dropped 5 bases and J dropped 5 bases, with 22 bases sitting between them. The CDR3 is 17 amino acids. The CDR3 nucleotides read TGTGCCAGCAGCCTCCGACCCGAGGACTATATCAACAATGAGCAGTTCTTC. Its protein product is CASSLRPEDYINNEQFF.

This clonotype occurred once. The V and J genes are TRBV29-1 and TRBJ2-7; no clear D gene. The V gene lost 1 base and the J gene lost 2 bases, with 6 bases spanning the gap. Per the germline V gene, CDR1 is SQVTM and CDR2 is ANQGSEA. The CDR3 sequence is 12 residues long. CDR3 coding DNA: TGCAGCGTTGAAGCAGGACCCTACGAGCAGTACTTC. Its translation: CSVEAGPYEQYF.

The chain carries TRBV11-2 and TRBJ2-3; 7 nucleotides align to TRBD2. The CDR3 sequence is 17 residues long. The trim removed 1 base at V and 3 bases at J, leaving 10 bases unmatched. Germline V gene data show CDR1 as SGHAT and CDR2 as FQNNGV. The CDR3 DNA reads as TGTGCCAGCAGCTTAGTACCCCAGCCTAGCGGTACAGATACGCAGTATTTT. The encoded protein is CASSLVPQPSGTDTQYF.

CDR3 sequence reads: CASSFIPKAGEAFF. CDR3 bases: TGTGCCAGCAGTTTCATCCCGAAGGCCGGTGAAGCTTTCTTT. The rearrangement uses TRBV28 and TRBJ1-1; D call uncertain. CDR3 length equals 14 residues. V was pared by 3 bases and J by 7 bases, with 15 bases between. Germline V gene data show CDR1 as MDHEN and CDR2 as SYDVKM.

The chain is built from TRBV7-9 and TRBJ2-5; D is unclear. Trimming cost V 4 bases and J 3 bases, with 21 bases left between them. Germline-derived CDR1 and CDR2 are SEHNR and FQNEAQ (reference sequence). The CDR3 has 17 amino acids. CDR3 sequence reads: CASSSLDGPEPEETQYF. As DNA, the CDR3 is TGTGCCAGCAGCTCACTGGACGGACCCGAACCAGAAGAGACCCAGTACTTC. Complete variable domain (other parts from reference TRBV7-9 and TRBJ2-5): DTGVSQNPRHKITKRGQNVTFRCDPISEHNRLYWYRQTLGQGPEFLTYFQNEAQLEKSRLLSDRFSAERPKGSFSTLEIQRTEQGDSAMYLCASSSLDGPEPEETQYFGPGTRLLVL.

V is TRBV2 and J is TRBJ1-2; TRBD1 matches at 12 bases. The J segment lost 4 bases and the V segment lost 5 bases, leaving 14 bases of the junction unmatched. Germline V gene data show CDR1 as SNHLY and CDR2 as FYNNEI. CDR3 length: 18 amino acids. The CDR3 region is CASSWAGTGGNTTYGYTF. In nucleotides, the CDR3 is TGTGCCAGCAGTTGGGCGGGGACAGGGGGCAATACTACCTATGGCTACACCTTC.

In its sample, this clonotype was seen a few times. The rearrangement uses TRBV3-1 and TRBJ2-3; no reliable D call. CDR3 length: 13 amino acids. Germline-derived CDR1 and CDR2 are LGHDT and YNNKEL (reference sequence). Trimming removed 4 bases at V and 6 bases at J, with 11 bases between. The CDR3 coding sequence is TGTGCCAGCAGCCTCGTAGTTGGGGATACGCAGTATTTT. Translating it yields CASSLVVGDTQYF.

In this sample, this clonotype turned up once. V usage is TRBV2 and J usage is TRBJ1-4, with 7 positions matching TRBD1. This CDR3 contains 13 residues. J was trimmed by 8 bases and V by 8 bases; bases with no gene match: 8. The germline V gene has CDR1 SNHLY and CDR2 FYNNEI. The CDR3 DNA reads as TGTGCCAGCCAAGGACAGGTTGGGGAAAAACTGTTTTTT. Translating it yields CASQGQVGEKLFF.

This rearrangement joins TRBV20-1 to TRBJ2-5; D call uncertain. Trimming took 3 bases from V and 0 from J, leaving 11 bases between them. The CDR3 length is 14 residues. From germline, CDR1 is DFQATT and CDR2 SNEGSKA (reference sequence). Here the CDR3 DNA reads TGCAGTGCTAGCCCGACTGGCGACCAAGAGACCCAGTACTTC. This codes for CSASPTGDQETQYF.